These T cell receptor beta chains were read from a single sample in a study of blood T cell repertoires in COVID-19. The data were produced by immunoSEQ multiplex PCR, yet TCRdb's version contains in-frame clones alone and is incomplete. The sample lists 350,000 to 450,000 clones, approximately 89% occurring once. Sample: PBMCs or T cells enriched from blood (not recorded which). The receptors shown here come from a woman in her twenties or thirties who had recovered from COVID-19. CDR3s include the opening cysteine and the closing phenylalanine or tryptophan. The order of the fields is V gene, D gene, clone size, J gene, CDR3 DNA, CDR3 protein. D genes are given only for firm matches. The size field is filled for only some rows; it gives once, few, many or a size class.

V: TRBV13; D: TRBD1; size: -; J: TRBJ1-4; DNA: TGTGCCAGCCGCATACAGGGGACAAACGAAAAACTGTTTTTT; CDR3: CASRIQGTNEKLFF
V: TRBV11-2; D: -; size: -; J: TRBJ2-7; DNA: TGTGCCAGCAGCTTAGTAAGAGGGACCTACGAGCAGTACTTC; CDR3: CASSLVRGTYEQYF
V: TRBV24-1; D: -; size: -; J: TRBJ2-2; DNA: TGTGCCACCAGTGATTTAGGGCCAGGGTTGGACACGGAGCTGTTTTTT; CDR3: CATSDLGPGLDTELFF
V: TRBV10-3; D: -; size: few; J: TRBJ1-6; DNA: TGTGCCATCAAAGGCGCTCAGGGCTATAATTCACCCCTCCACTTT; CDR3: CAIKGAQGYNSPLHF
V: TRBV3-1/TRBV3-2; D: TRBD2; size: -; J: TRBJ2-2; DNA: TGTGCCAGCAGCCATGGTAGGTGGCTAGCGGTTACCTCGAACACCGGGGAGCTGTTTTTT; CDR3: CASSHGRWLAVTSNTGELFF
V: TRBV5-1; D: -; size: -; J: TRBJ2-1; DNA: TGCGCCAGCAGCCCCGCGGACTGGTCCTACAATGAGCAGTTCTTC; CDR3: CASSPADWSYNEQFF
V: TRBV30; D: TRBD1; size: -; J: TRBJ1-1; DNA: TGTGCCGGATGGAACCGGGACAGACAGAACACTGAAGCTTTCTTT; CDR3: CAGWNRDRQNTEAFF
V: TRBV27; D: -; size: -; J: TRBJ1-1; DNA: TGTGCCAGCAGTTTACTGCCGCAGGCAATGAACACTGAAGCTTTCTTT; CDR3: CASSLLPQAMNTEAFF
V: TRBV2; D: -; size: -; J: TRBJ2-1; DNA: TGTGCCAGCAGTGAGATACTAGCCCACAATGAGCAGTTCTTC; CDR3: CASSEILAHNEQFF
V: TRBV6-5; D: -; size: -; J: TRBJ1-1; DNA: TGTGCCAGCAGCTCACACCGATTGAACACTGAAGCTTTCTTT; CDR3: CASSSHRLNTEAFF
V: TRBV19; D: TRBD1; size: -; J: TRBJ1-3; DNA: TGTGCCAGTACCACCAACGGACAGGGGTACGGAAACACCATATATTTT; CDR3: CASTTNGQGYGNTIYF
V: TRBV2; D: TRBD1; size: -; J: TRBJ1-6; DNA: TGTGCCAGCAGTGGCGGGACAGGCGATAATTCACCCCTCCACTTT; CDR3: CASSGGTGDNSPLHF
V: TRBV6-5; D: TRBD1; size: -; J: TRBJ1-2; DNA: TGTGCCAGCAGCAGGACAGGGGCTCATGGCTACACCTTC; CDR3: CASSRTGAHGYTF
V: TRBV30; D: TRBD1; size: -; J: TRBJ1-1; DNA: TGTGCCTGGAGTCCCGCGGGGGGACAGGGTGGGACTGAAGCTTTCTTT; CDR3: CAWSPAGGQGGTEAFF
V: TRBV11-2; D: TRBD2; size: -; J: TRBJ2-1; DNA: TGTGCCAGCAGCTTAAAACGGACTAGCTGGGATGAGCAGTTCTTC; CDR3: CASSLKRTSWDEQFF
V: TRBV10-3; D: -; size: -; J: TRBJ1-2; DNA: TGTGCCACCGGGGGAGCAGACGGTAACTATGGCTACACCTTC; CDR3: CATGGADGNYGYTF
V: TRBV27; D: -; size: -; J: TRBJ1-5; DNA: TGTGCCAGCAGTTTACAGGGGAATCAGCCCCAGCATTTT; CDR3: CASSLQGNQPQHF
V: TRBV20-1; D: TRBD2; size: -; J: TRBJ2-7; DNA: TGCAGTGCTAGTAGATGGACTAGCGGGGTGTCCTACGAGCAGTACTTC; CDR3: CSASRWTSGVSYEQYF
V: TRBV19; D: -; size: many; J: TRBJ1-3; DNA: TGTGCCAGTAGTATCCCCTGGCAGCGGACGTCTGGAAACACCATATATTTT; CDR3: CASSIPWQRTSGNTIYF
V: TRBV28; D: TRBD2; size: few; J: TRBJ2-7; DNA: TGTGCCAGCACCACAAGACTAGCGGGAGCAAGAGTCGAGCAGTACTTC; CDR3: CASTTRLAGARVEQYF
V: TRBV9; D: -; size: once; J: TRBJ2-1; DNA: TGTGCCAGCAGCGTAGGTGGGAGAAGCTCCTACAATGAGCAGTTCTTC; CDR3: CASSVGGRSSYNEQFF
V: TRBV30; D: -; size: -; J: TRBJ1-5; DNA: TGTGCCTGGAGTGCGGGGTTGGATCAGCCCCAGCATTTT; CDR3: CAWSAGLDQPQHF
V: TRBV7-9; D: -; size: -; J: TRBJ2-7; DNA: TGTGCCAGCAGCCCCGGCCTAGCGAGGTACCACGAGCAGTACTTC; CDR3: CASSPGLARYHEQYF
V: TRBV27; D: -; size: -; J: TRBJ1-5; DNA: TGTGCCAGCAGTTCTCCAGATAGCAATCAGCCCCAGCATTTT; CDR3: CASSSPDSNQPQHF
V: TRBV9; D: -; size: -; J: TRBJ1-1; DNA: TGTGCCAGCAGCGTAGAACAGGGTAACACTGAAGCTTTCTTT; CDR3: CASSVEQGNTEAFF
V: TRBV25-1; D: -; size: once; J: TRBJ1-1; DNA: TGTGCCAGCGCCGACAGGTGGGGTTCCTCTGAAGCTTTCTTT; CDR3: CASADRWGSSEAFF
V: TRBV5-1; D: -; size: few; J: TRBJ1-6; DNA: TGCGCCAGCGGGCAGGCGAGCTCCTATAATTCACCCCTCCACTTT; CDR3: CASGQASSYNSPLHF
V: TRBV3-1/TRBV3-2; D: TRBD2; size: -; J: TRBJ2-1; DNA: TGTGCCAGCAGCCAAGAACGACTAGCGGGAGGTGGGGACAATGAGCAGTTCTTC; CDR3: CASSQERLAGGGDNEQFF
V: TRBV6-2/TRBV6-3; D: -; size: -; J: TRBJ1-1; DNA: TGTGCCAGCAGTTCCGGACAGCTGAACACTGAAGCTTTCTTT; CDR3: CASSSGQLNTEAFF
V: TRBV6-5; D: -; size: -; J: TRBJ1-2; DNA: TGTGCCAGCAGTAGGGACACTCTCAACTATGGCTACACCTTC; CDR3: CASSRDTLNYGYTF
V: TRBV7-9; D: TRBD1; size: once; J: TRBJ1-1; DNA: TGTGCCAGCAGCTTAGGGGGGACAGGACTGAACACTGAAGCTTTCTTT; CDR3: CASSLGGTGLNTEAFF
V: TRBV3-1/TRBV3-2; D: -; size: once; J: TRBJ1-4; DNA: TGTGCCAGCAGCCAAGCTCAACTCCAGGGTGCAAAACTGTTTTTT; CDR3: CASSQAQLQGAKLFF
V: TRBV27; D: -; size: -; J: TRBJ2-7; DNA: TGTGCCAGCAGTCACAGGGACTACGAGCAGTACTTC; CDR3: CASSHRDYEQYF
V: TRBV3-1/TRBV3-2; D: TRBD2; size: -; J: TRBJ2-3; DNA: TGTGCCAGCAGCCCTAGCGGGAGAGGGTCAGATACGCAGTATTTT; CDR3: CASSPSGRGSDTQYF
V: TRBV9; D: -; size: -; J: TRBJ1-2; DNA: TGTGCCAGCAGCGTAGGTGCGGGGCCGGTTGGCTACACCTTC; CDR3: CASSVGAGPVGYTF
V: TRBV24-1; D: TRBD2; size: -; J: TRBJ2-7; DNA: TGTGCCACCAGTGAGCGCACTAGCGGGAGTATCTACGAGCAGTACTTC; CDR3: CATSERTSGSIYEQYF
V: TRBV5-3; D: TRBD2; size: -; J: TRBJ2-1; DNA: TGTGCCAGAAGGAAACCGGGACTAGCGGGAGACTGCGCCTACAATGAGCAGTTCTTC; CDR3: CARRKPGLAGDCAYNEQFF
V: TRBV5-1; D: TRBD1; size: once; J: TRBJ2-1; DNA: TGCGCCAGCGGAAGTGGGACAGGGAACAATGAGCAGTTCTTC; CDR3: CASGSGTGNNEQFF
V: TRBV15; D: -; size: -; J: TRBJ2-2; DNA: TGTGCCACCAGCAGAGTAAGACAGATAACCGGGGAGCTGTTTTTT; CDR3: CATSRVRQITGELFF
V: TRBV12-5; D: TRBD1; size: -; J: TRBJ2-7; DNA: TGTGCTAGTGGTTTGGTAAACTGGGACAGGACCTACGAGCAGTACTTC; CDR3: CASGLVNWDRTYEQYF
V: TRBV3-1/TRBV3-2; D: -; size: -; J: TRBJ1-2; DNA: TGTGCCAGCAGCCAAGACAGGGACTATGGCTACACCTTC; CDR3: CASSQDRDYGYTF
V: TRBV30; D: -; size: few; J: TRBJ1-4; DNA: TGTGCCTGGGCTACGCAACAGTGGGAAAAACTGTTTTTT; CDR3: CAWATQQWEKLFF
V: TRBV30; D: TRBD2; size: -; J: TRBJ2-5; DNA: TGTGCCTGGGGCGGACTAGCGGGAGCGATTCGCGAGACCCAGTACTTC; CDR3: CAWGGLAGAIRETQYF
V: TRBV7-2; D: TRBD1; size: -; J: TRBJ1-4; DNA: TGTGCCAGCAGCTCGGTGACAGGGGGCGGTGAAAAACTGTTTTTT; CDR3: CASSSVTGGGEKLFF
V: TRBV30; D: -; size: -; J: TRBJ1-1; DNA: TGTGCCTGGAGTCGTCCCATCGGGGGGAAAAAAGACACTGAAGCTTTCTTT; CDR3: CAWSRPIGGKKDTEAFF
V: TRBV30; D: TRBD2; size: -; J: TRBJ2-1; DNA: TGTGCCTGGAGTGTGGGGACTAGCGGTACCTACAATGAGCAGTTCTTC; CDR3: CAWSVGTSGTYNEQFF
V: TRBV9; D: -; size: -; J: TRBJ1-1; DNA: TGTGCCAGCAGCGTAGGAGGGTCGGCTGAAGCTTTCTTT; CDR3: CASSVGGSAEAFF
V: TRBV19; D: TRBD2; size: -; J: TRBJ2-7; DNA: TGTGCCAGTGGGGGAGGGAACGAGCAGTACTTC; CDR3: CASGGGNEQYF
V: TRBV6-5; D: TRBD1; size: few; J: TRBJ2-5; DNA: TGTGCCAGCACCACTCGACAGGGATTCCAAGAGACCCAGTACTTC; CDR3: CASTTRQGFQETQYF
V: TRBV5-6; D: -; size: -; J: TRBJ2-7; DNA: TGTGCCAGCAGCTTGGCAGCGACGGGGACCTACGAGCAGTACTTC; CDR3: CASSLAATGTYEQYF
V: TRBV3-1/TRBV3-2; D: TRBD1; size: -; J: TRBJ1-2; DNA: TGTGCCAGCAGTAGACAGGGGGATGGGAATGGCTACACCTTC; CDR3: CASSRQGDGNGYTF
V: TRBV27; D: TRBD1; size: -; J: TRBJ1-5; DNA: TGTGCCAGCAGTTTGGTCAGGGGGAGCAATCAGCCCCAGCATTTT; CDR3: CASSLVRGSNQPQHF
V: TRBV12-3/TRBV12-4; D: TRBD1; size: -; J: TRBJ1-2; DNA: TGTGCCAGCAGCCTGGGACAGAACTATGGCTACACCTTC; CDR3: CASSLGQNYGYTF
V: TRBV25-1; D: TRBD1; size: -; J: TRBJ1-2; DNA: TGTGCCAGCAGTGGACAGGACAGGGGACCCGCCGAATACTATGGCTACACCTTC; CDR3: CASSGQDRGPAEYYGYTF
V: TRBV4-1; D: -; size: -; J: TRBJ2-7; DNA: TGCGCCAGCAGCCAAGCGGAGAGTACCCTATACGAGCAGTACTTC; CDR3: CASSQAESTLYEQYF